The 17 T cell receptor beta chains in this list originate from one sample, sequenced in a study of tumor-infiltrating lymphocytes in glioblastoma multiforme. Three nested ARM-PCR rounds with V-beta and C-beta primers built TCRB libraries. TCRdb used MiXCR to reprocess the multiplex PCR reads, holding one entry per CDR3 protein. Of approximately 16,000 distinct CDR3 sequences listed, roughly 74% were seen once; the top ten hold approximately 50%. Material for sequencing was brain tumor tissue. The receptors were gathered from a male donor with glioblastoma.

The chain carries TRBV5-4 and TRBJ2-3, with 7 bases aligning to TRBD2. The CDR3 has 16 amino acids. CDR1 SGHNT and CDR2 YYREEE come from the germline V gene (reference sequence). V shed 3 bases and J 6 bases; nucleotides not matched to a gene: 13. CDR3 in amino acids: CASSSGGGRAGDTQYF. CDR3 coding DNA: TGTGCCAGCAGCTCCGGTGGGGGGAGGGCCGGGGATACGCAGTATTTT.

In its sample, this clonotype is medium-sized. The V gene is TRBV20-1, the J gene TRBJ1-2, with TRBD1 matching 8 bases. This CDR3 has 15 residues. The J segment lost 5 bases and the V segment lost 2 bases, leaving 10 bases of the junction unmatched. Germline lookup yields CDR1 DFQATT and CDR2 SNEGSKA (reference sequence). DNA for the CDR3: TGCAGTGCTAGATTGACAGGGGTGGGCTCTTATGGCTACACCTTC. Translating gives CSARLTGVGSYGYTF.

A remark on this clonotype: One end of the junction fails to match germline, which may point to a read error. The rearrangement uses TRBV4-1 and TRBJ2-7; no clear D gene. Germline loops: CDR1 MGHRA, CDR2 YSYEKL. The CDR3 consists of 13 residues. DNA of the CDR3: TGCGCCAGCGGCCACAGATCGTACGGGGAGCAGTACTTC. Translation: CASGHRSYGEQYF.

The rearrangement links TRBV29-1 to TRBJ1-2; D is unclear. The CDR3 has 12 amino acids. The V gene's germline CDR1 is SQVTM and CDR2 ANQGSEA. The ends were cut back, 2 bases at V and 7 bases at J, with 11 bases in the middle. The CDR3 protein is CSVETDWSGYTF. The DNA for the CDR3 is TGCAGCGTTGAAACGGATTGGAGTGGCTACACCTTC. Complete variable domain (other parts from reference TRBV29-1 and TRBJ1-2): SAVISQKPSRDICQRGTSLTIQCQVDSQVTMMFWYRQQPGQSLTLIATANQGSEATYESGFVIDKFPISRPNLTFSTLTVSNMSPEDSSIYLCSVETDWSGYTFGSGTRLTVV.

The chain is built from TRBV11-1 and TRBJ1-1; D is perhaps TRBD1 (5 bases). There are 16 residues in the CDR3. Per the germline V gene, CDR1 is SGHAT and CDR2 is FQDESV (reference sequence). Trimming removed 4 bases at V and 2 bases at J, with 17 bases between. The CDR3, as DNA: TGTGCCAGCAGCTCTAGCTCAGGGCCAGGAAACACTGAAGCTTTCTTT. This encodes CASSSSSGPGNTEAFF.

This chain uses TRBV6-5 with TRBJ2-1, with a possible D match to TRBD1 (6 bases). The CDR3 sequence is 12 residues long. Germline CDR1 MNHEY, CDR2 SVGAGI. Deletions cut 5 bases from V and 6 bases from J, with 8 bases between. The CDR3 spells CASSDRRNEQFF. For the CDR3, the DNA is TGTGCCAGCAGTGACAGGCGCAATGAGCAGTTCTTC.

This sequence joins TRBV20-1 and TRBJ2-1; 7 bases agree with TRBD2. Losses at the gene ends were 3 bases for V and 4 bases for J; bases not matched to a gene: 3. In germline, CDR1 is DFQATT, CDR2 SNEGSKA (reference sequence). The CDR3 covers 13 residues. CDR3 DNA sequence: TGCAGTGCTAGCCAAGCGGGGTACAATGAGCAGTTCTTC. This sequence encodes CSASQAGYNEQFF.

This rearrangement joins TRBV29-1 to TRBJ1-1; 7 bases map to TRBD1. This CDR3 comprises 14 residues. The V and J ends lost 7 bases and 10 bases, in that order; junction bases with no gene match: 18. Germline V gene sequence: CDR1 SQVTM, CDR2 ANQGSEA. Here the CDR3 DNA reads TGCAGCGCTGGCGGTCAACAGACAGGGAGGGGAGCTTTCTTT. It encodes CSAGGQQTGRGAFF.

The CDR3 DNA reads as TGTGCCAGCAGCCCCCCGGCCCTTCTCGATGAGCAGTTCTTC. Encoded protein: CASSPPALLDEQFF. The rearrangement links TRBV11-2 to TRBJ2-1; D gene uncertain. The CDR3 spans 14 residues. V was cut by 5 bases and J by 8 bases, with 16 bases left in between. Germline V gives CDR1 SGHAT, CDR2 FQNNGV.

V is TRBV20-1 and J is TRBJ2-4, with a weak D call TRBD1 (6 bases). Germline V gene sequence: CDR1 DFQATT, CDR2 SNEGSKA (reference sequence). The CDR3 has 19 amino acids. The CDR3 loop is CVARDPDSGIRKAKNIQYF. The CDR3 bases are TGCGTTGCTAGAGACCCGGACAGTGGGATTCGGAAAGCCAAAAACATTCAGTACTTC.

This clonotype showed up just a few times. The chain recombines TRBV29-1 with TRBJ2-5; tentatively, D is TRBD1 or TRBD2 (5 bases each). This CDR3 comprises 13 residues. CDR1 SQVTM and CDR2 ANQGSEA come from the germline V gene. V lost 5 bases and J 5 bases, leaving 15 bases between the germline ends. CDR3 in amino acids: CSVPGREGETQYF. In DNA form, the CDR3 reads TGCAGCGTTCCCGGGCGAGAGGGGGAGACCCAGTACTTC.

In regard to this clonotype: Without the conserved terminal phenylalanine or tryptophan, this CDR3 likely stems from a read error. The chain links TRBV20-1 to TRBJ2-1, with 13 bases fitting TRBD2. Unmatched junction bases numbered 11, after V lost 3 bases and J lost 9 bases. This CDR3 comprises 16 residues. The germline V gene has CDR1 DFQATT and CDR2 SNEGSKA (reference sequence). The CDR3, as DNA: TGCAGTGCTAGTCGACCGGGACTAGCGGGGATGAGTGAGCAGTTCCTG. It translates to CSASRPGLAGMSEQFL.

The table lists this clonotype with a few counts. Written as DNA, the CDR3 is TGTATCAGCAGTGCCTATGGGACAGGGAGCTACGAGCAGTACTTC. This codes for CISSAYGTGSYEQYF. This chain links TRBV12-3 or TRBV12-4 with TRBJ2-7; TRBD1 matches 9 bases. The CDR3 is 15 amino acids.

As concerns this clonotype: Likely a read error: the CDR3 ends without its conserved phenylalanine or tryptophan. The V gene is TRBV5-1, the J gene TRBJ1-1, with TRBD1 matching over 7 bases. The CDR3 sequence is 13 residues long. The germline V gene encodes CDR1 SGHRS and CDR2 YFSETQ. In nucleotides, the CDR3 is TGCGACAGCGGTAGGCAGGGGGACACTGAAGCTTTCCTT. Its protein product is CDSGRQGDTEAFL.

On this clonotype itself: A junction boundary mismatches the germline segment, possibly from a read error. The genes are TRBV11-2 and TRBJ1-1, with 11 bases that match TRBD1. Germline V gene sequence: CDR1 SGHAT, CDR2 FQNNGV. The CDR3 has 15 residues. CDR3 nucleotides: TGTGCCTGCAGCTTAGAGGGACAGGGGGGCATTGAAACTTTCTTT. It encodes CACSLEGQGGIETFF.

This rearrangement joins TRBV11-2 to TRBJ2-7; D possibly matches TRBD1 or TRBD2 (6 bases each). The CDR3 length is 15 residues. Between the trimmed V and J ends, which lost 5 bases and 7 bases, there was a span of 21 bases. The germline CDR1 and CDR2 sequences are SGHAT and FQNNGV. In nucleotides, the CDR3 is TGTGCCAGCAGCGTAGGGGACTGGGGGCGCGAAGAGCAGTACTTC. Protein product: CASSVGDWGREEQYF.

CDR3 protein: CAISETRYLRETQYF. CDR3 nucleotide sequence: TGTGCCATCAGTGAGACCCGTTACTTACGAGAGACCCAGTACTTC. The rearrangement joins TRBV10-3 to TRBJ2-5; the D is unclear. This CDR3 is 15 amino acids long. The germline V gene encodes CDR1 ENHRY and CDR2 SYGVKD. Trimming stripped 2 bases from V and 4 bases from J, with 14 bases between.